This T cell receptor beta chain was sequenced in a study of blood T cell repertoires in COVID-19. Study overall: Some COVID-19 samples were acute and others convalescent; all came from the United States, Italy and Spain. Sources were T cells, B-cell-depleted T cells, or PBMCs; the material itself was cDNA or gDNA.

Sequencing was performed with immunoSEQ multiplex PCR; in TCRdb, only in-frame clones are kept and a portion is missing. This table has approximately 250,000 clones, around nine tenths appearing once. Per the germline V gene, CDR1 is MGHRA and CDR2 is YSYEKL. Trimming cost V 1 base and J 0 bases, with 6 bases left between them. This CDR3 is built from 14 residues. The material sequenced was peripheral blood. V usage is TRBV4-1 and J usage is TRBJ1-1; no clear D gene. This TCR was recovered from a man aged 35 to 55 with active or convalescent COVID-19. The CDR3 reads CASSQARMNTEAFF. CDR3 coding DNA: TGCGCCAGCAGCCAAGCCAGAATGAACACTGAAGCTTTCTTT.